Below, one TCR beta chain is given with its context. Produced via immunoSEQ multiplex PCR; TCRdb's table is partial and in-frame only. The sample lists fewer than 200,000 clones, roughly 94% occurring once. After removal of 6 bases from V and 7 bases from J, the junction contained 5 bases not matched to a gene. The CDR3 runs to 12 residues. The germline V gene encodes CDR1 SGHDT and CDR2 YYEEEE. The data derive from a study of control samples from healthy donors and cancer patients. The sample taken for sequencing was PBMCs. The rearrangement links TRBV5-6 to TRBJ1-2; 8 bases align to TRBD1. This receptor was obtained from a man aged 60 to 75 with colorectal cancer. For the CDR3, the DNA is TGTGCCAGCATCGGCAGGGGGCCTGGCTACACCTTC. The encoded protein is CASIGRGPGYTF.